A selection of T cell receptor beta chains follows, all from one sample in a study of OX40 agonist ivuxolimab in advanced cancers. Profiling relied on immunoSEQ multiplex PCR, and the TCRdb table lists in-frame clones only, not all of them. This table has roughly 84,000 clones, about 85% appearing once. Material: CD4+ or CD8+ T cells sorted from blood, obtained in a trial of the OX40 agonist ivuxolimab. Receptor source: an adult with an advanced solid tumor such as melanoma, head and neck, liver or kidney cancer. Both conserved end residues are part of each CDR3. D genes are given only for firm matches. The size field is filled for only some rows; it gives once, few, many or a size class.

TRBV7-9	TRBJ2-1	-	-	CASSLLSSAFYNEQFF	TGTGCCAGCAGCTTATTGTCTAGCGCATTCTACAATGAGCAGTTCTTC
TRBV21-1	TRBJ2-7	-	-	CASMPELMVLKLSYEQYF	TGTGCCAGCATGCCGGAATTAATGGTCCTTAAACTGTCCTACGAGCAGTACTTC
TRBV6-5	TRBJ1-2	-	-	CASRLGTSRGYTF	TGTGCCAGCAGACTCGGGACTTCTCGTGGCTACACCTTC
TRBV7-8	TRBJ1-2	-	-	CASSLSGGQNGYTF	TGTGCCAGCAGCTTAAGTGGGGGGCAGAATGGCTACACCTTC
TRBV30	TRBJ2-3	-	-	CAWSVLGGQGDTQYF	TGTGCCTGGAGTGTACTCGGGGGCCAGGGAGATACGCAGTATTTT
TRBV29-1	TRBJ1-1	-	-	CSVEKGGNTEAFF	TGCAGCGTTGAAAAGGGAGGGAACACTGAAGCTTTCTTT
TRBV20-1	TRBJ2-5	-	-	CSAREEGTQYF	TGCAGTGCTAGAGAAGAAGGGACCCAGTACTTC
TRBV27	TRBJ1-5	TRBD1	-	CASSSGQRASPQHF	TGTGCCAGCAGTTCGGGACAGAGGGCTTCGCCCCAGCATTTT
TRBV6-1	TRBJ1-1	-	-	CASSPGTDNTEAFF	TGTGCCAGCAGCCCAGGGACGGACAACACTGAAGCTTTCTTT
TRBV7-9	TRBJ1-1	-	-	CASSSATLRWNTEAFF	TGTGCCAGCAGCTCCGCCACCCTACGTTGGAACACTGAAGCTTTCTTT
TRBV2	TRBJ1-1	-	-	CASTRTGNTEAFF	TGTGCCAGCACCCGGACGGGGAACACTGAAGCTTTCTTT
TRBV10-3	TRBJ2-7	TRBD2	-	CAIKGGRVYEQYF	TGTGCCATCAAAGGCGGGAGGGTATACGAGCAGTACTTC
TRBV2	TRBJ2-2	-	few	CASSELFNTGELFF	TGTGCCAGCAGTGAACTGTTTAACACCGGGGAGCTGTTTTTT
TRBV6-6	TRBJ1-1	-	few	CASSHTVLGGTF	TGTGCCAGCAGTCACACCGTCCTAGGGGGGACGTTT
TRBV19	TRBJ1-5	-	-	CASSIFSTGRRNQPQHF	TGTGCCAGTAGTATATTTAGCACAGGGCGAAGGAATCAGCCCCAGCATTTT
TRBV5-1	TRBJ2-5	-	-	CASSLSGVNQETQYF	TGCGCCAGCAGCTTATCAGGGGTGAACCAAGAGACCCAGTACTTC
TRBV19	TRBJ2-5	-	-	CASSRYVETQYF	TGTGCCAGTAGTAGGTACGTCGAGACCCAGTACTTC
TRBV2	TRBJ2-7	TRBD1	-	CASKQGESEQYF	TGTGCCAGCAAACAGGGGGAGAGCGAGCAGTACTTC
TRBV7-9	TRBJ2-7	-	-	CASSSYGSSRGDYEQYF	TGTGCCAGCAGCTCCTACGGGTCGTCCAGGGGCGATTACGAGCAGTACTTC
TRBV4-2	TRBJ1-1	-	-	CASSQGGIPSEAFF	TGTGCCAGCAGCCAAGGTGGGATTCCCTCTGAAGCTTTCTTT
TRBV28	TRBJ1-2	-	few	CASTSVDRYGYTF	TGTGCCAGCACCTCAGTAGACCGCTATGGCTACACCTTC
TRBV7-2	TRBJ1-6	-	-	CASSLARVRRGNSPLHF	TGTGCCAGCAGCTTAGCGAGGGTCCGCAGGGGCAATTCACCCCTCCACTTT
TRBV7-9	TRBJ1-5	-	-	CASSLQGDQPQHF	TGTGCCAGCAGCCTCCAAGGGGATCAGCCCCAGCATTTT
TRBV18	TRBJ2-7	-	medium-sized	CASSPRARTTYEQYF	TGTGCCAGCTCACCGCGAGCTAGGACTACCTACGAGCAGTACTTC
TRBV25-1	TRBJ2-1	-	-	CASSEWGQGSYNEQFF	TGTGCCAGCAGTGAATGGGGGCAGGGGTCCTACAATGAGCAGTTCTTC
TRBV7-2	TRBJ2-3	-	-	CASSKGFTDTQYF	TGTGCCAGCAGCAAGGGGTTTACAGATACGCAGTATTTT
TRBV5-1	TRBJ1-1	TRBD1	-	CASSPGQGTEAFF	TGCGCCAGCAGCCCGGGACAGGGCACTGAAGCTTTCTTT
TRBV9	TRBJ2-7	-	once	CASSPRGGTPYEQYF	TGTGCCAGCAGCCCCCGAGGTGGGACCCCCTACGAGCAGTACTTC
TRBV5-4	TRBJ2-7	TRBD2	-	CASSKGSSGGSYEQYF	TGTGCCAGCAGCAAGGGGTCTAGCGGGGGGTCCTACGAGCAGTACTTC
TRBV19	TRBJ2-1	-	-	CASTLSAGLIQYNEQFF	TGTGCCAGTACACTGAGTGCGGGTTTGATCCAGTACAATGAGCAGTTCTTC
TRBV6-5	TRBJ1-5	TRBD1	-	CASSRDRVNQPQHF	TGTGCCAGCAGCCGAGACAGGGTCAATCAGCCCCAGCATTTT
TRBV5-5	TRBJ1-5	-	-	CASSLWGRVGNQPQHF	TGTGCCAGCAGCTTGTGGGGCAGGGTGGGCAATCAGCCCCAGCATTTT
TRBV6-1	TRBJ1-1	-	-	CASIIATGNTEAFF	TGTGCCAGCATCATAGCGACAGGGAACACTGAAGCTTTCTTT
TRBV5-4	TRBJ2-3	TRBD2	-	CASSLSGGTSDTQYF	TGTGCCAGCAGCTTAAGCGGGGGGACCTCAGATACGCAGTATTTT
TRBV5-1	TRBJ1-2	TRBD1	-	CASSLAPPGQGGGYTF	TGCGCCAGCAGCTTGGCCCCACCGGGACAGGGGGGAGGCTACACCTTC
TRBV7-2	TRBJ2-5	TRBD2	-	CASSRSTSGSGETQYF	TGTGCCAGCAGCCGTTCGACTAGCGGGAGTGGGGAGACCCAGTACTTC
TRBV5-1	TRBJ1-1	-	few	CASSPNSQGEAFF	TGCGCCAGCAGCCCCAACTCTCAGGGTGAAGCTTTCTTT
TRBV10-3	TRBJ1-6	TRBD1	-	CAITVGQGNSPLHF	TGTGCCATCACCGTCGGACAGGGAAATTCACCCCTCCACTTT
TRBV6-1	TRBJ1-5	-	-	CASIRESNQPQHF	TGTGCCAGCATCAGGGAGTCAAATCAGCCCCAGCATTTT
TRBV27	TRBJ1-1	-	-	CASSLGGNTEAFF	TGTGCCAGCAGTTTAGGGGGGAACACTGAAGCTTTCTTT
TRBV2	TRBJ2-5	-	-	CASRKDLQETQYF	TGTGCCAGCAGGAAGGATCTCCAAGAGACCCAGTACTTC
TRBV29-1	TRBJ1-5	TRBD1	-	CSVAQGANQPQHF	TGCAGCGTCGCGCAGGGGGCTAATCAGCCCCAGCATTTT
TRBV6-1	TRBJ2-5	TRBD2	-	CASSLVAGGQETQYF	TGTGCCAGCAGCTTAGTAGCGGGGGGGCAAGAGACCCAGTACTTC
TRBV2	TRBJ2-7	-	-	CASRPGPYEQYF	TGTGCCAGTCGCCCAGGGCCCTACGAGCAGTACTTC
TRBV19	TRBJ2-7	TRBD1	-	CASTPGQGRGLDYEQYF	TGTGCCAGCACGCCCGGACAGGGCCGGGGCTTGGACTACGAGCAGTACTTC
TRBV30	TRBJ2-3	-	-	CAWTPRDTQYF	TGTGCCTGGACTCCCCGGGATACGCAGTATTTT
TRBV5-6	TRBJ1-2	-	-	CASIRVGDGYTF	TGTGCCAGCATCCGGGTGGGGGATGGCTACACCTTC
TRBV20-1	TRBJ2-1	-	-	CSVTAEQFF	TGCAGTGTGACTGCTGAGCAGTTCTTC
TRBV7-9	TRBJ1-5	-	-	CASSLGVVGEGGQPQHF	TGTGCCAGCAGCTTAGGGGTCGTGGGGGAAGGAGGTCAGCCCCAGCATTTT
TRBV19	TRBJ2-7	-	-	CASSIEGYSYEQYF	TGTGCCAGTAGTATAGAAGGATACTCCTACGAGCAGTACTTC
TRBV7-9	TRBJ1-6	TRBD1	-	CASSSGGTGSPLHF	TGTGCCAGCAGCTCAGGGGGGACAGGTTCACCCCTCCACTTT
TRBV6-1	TRBJ1-1	-	-	CASSENQGNTEAFF	TGTGCCAGCAGTGAAAATCAGGGGAACACTGAAGCTTTCTTT
TRBV11-2	TRBJ2-7	-	-	CASSFGDNSYEQYF	TGTGCCAGCAGCTTTGGGGACAACTCCTACGAGCAGTACTTC
TRBV19	TRBJ1-1	-	-	CASTTNGGGQNTEAFF	TGTGCCAGTACCACAAACGGGGGGGGGCAGAACACTGAAGCTTTCTTT
TRBV7-2	TRBJ1-1	-	-	CASSPRWGNTEAFF	TGTGCCAGCAGCCCCCGTTGGGGGAACACTGAAGCTTTCTTT